Listed below are T cell receptor beta chains from one sample, sequenced in a study of blood T cell repertoires in COVID-19. Profiling relied on immunoSEQ multiplex PCR, and the TCRdb table lists in-frame clones only, not all of them. The top ten clones hold more than 5% of a sample with roughly 42,000 clones, 70% to 90% of them seen once. Sample: peripheral blood. The receptors were gathered from a human donor in a cohort sampled during active COVID-19. CDR3s include the opening cysteine and the closing phenylalanine or tryptophan. The D gene is left open where the match is weak. Part of the rows lack a size; the others show once, few, many or a class for expanded clones.

d_call	v_call	j_call	clone_size	cdr3_aa	cdr3_nt
TRBD1	TRBV2	TRBJ2-2	NA	CAKTGTGVNTGELFF	TGTGCCAAGACCGGGACAGGGGTGAACACCGGGGAGCTGTTTTTT
NA	TRBV10-3	TRBJ2-2	NA	CAIEAGNTGELFF	TGTGCCATCGAGGCGGGGAACACCGGGGAGCTGTTTTTT
TRBD1	TRBV19	TRBJ2-1	NA	CASTILGDRGNEQFF	TGTGCCAGTACCATCTTGGGGGACAGGGGCAATGAGCAGTTCTTC
TRBD1	TRBV7-2	TRBJ2-1	NA	CASSLPFYRGRYNEQFF	TGTGCCAGCAGCCTCCCCTTCTACAGGGGACGGTACAATGAGCAGTTCTTC
NA	TRBV29-1	TRBJ2-7	NA	CSGGSGTGSEQYF	TGCAGCGGCGGGAGCGGGACAGGAAGCGAGCAGTACTTC
NA	TRBV19	TRBJ2-7	NA	CASSTGPAGEQYF	TGTGCCAGTTCTACCGGGCCCGCGGGGGAGCAGTACTTC
NA	TRBV13	TRBJ1-2	NA	CASSVQTTPGYTF	TGTGCCAGCAGCGTCCAGACTACTCCTGGCTACACCTTC
TRBD1	TRBV3-1/TRBV3-2	TRBJ2-3	NA	CASNNRGTDTQYF	TGTGCCAGCAATAACAGGGGAACAGATACGCAGTATTTT
TRBD1	TRBV9	TRBJ1-4	NA	CASSGTGTGGEKLFF	TGTGCCAGCAGCGGGACCGGGACAGGGGGGGAAAAACTGTTTTTT
NA	TRBV27	TRBJ2-7	once	CASSLSAGARGYEQYF	TGTGCCAGCAGTTTAAGCGCGGGGGCCCGGGGCTACGAGCAGTACTTC
TRBD1	TRBV18	TRBJ1-6	NA	CASSPPGQFSSYNSPLHF	TGTGCCAGCTCACCACCGGGACAGTTCAGCTCCTATAATTCACCCCTCCACTTT
TRBD2	TRBV7-2	TRBJ2-3	NA	CASSLAGRGGPTDTQYF	TGTGCCAGCAGCTTAGCGGGGCGGGGGGGCCCCACAGATACGCAGTATTTT
NA	TRBV5-1	TRBJ1-1	NA	CASSLQGNTEAFF	TGCGCCAGCAGCTTACAGGGAAACACTGAAGCTTTCTTT
TRBD1	TRBV13	TRBJ1-1	few	CASRFRSWGQMNTEAFF	TGTGCCAGCAGATTTAGAAGTTGGGGACAGATGAACACTGAAGCTTTCTTT
TRBD1	TRBV9	TRBJ2-5	NA	CASSAQGAQETQYF	TGTGCCAGCAGCGCACAGGGGGCCCAAGAGACCCAGTACTTC
TRBD2	TRBV11-2	TRBJ2-1	NA	CASSFQLAGVYNEQFF	TGTGCCAGCAGCTTTCAACTAGCGGGGGTTTACAATGAGCAGTTCTTC
TRBD1	TRBV5-4	TRBJ2-5	NA	CASSLGDRGSRTQYF	TGTGCCAGCAGCTTAGGGGACAGGGGAAGCAGGACCCAGTACTTC
NA	TRBV4-1	TRBJ1-5	NA	CASSQEGGTINQPQHF	TGCGCCAGCAGCCAAGAAGGCGGGACCATCAATCAGCCCCAGCATTTT
NA	TRBV6-2/TRBV6-3	TRBJ1-6	few	CASSDRNNSPLHF	TGTGCCAGCAGCGACAGGAATAATTCACCCCTCCACTTT
NA	TRBV7-9	TRBJ1-1	NA	CASSLGMGGSNTEAFF	TGTGCCAGCAGCTTAGGAATGGGAGGCTCGAACACTGAAGCTTTCTTT
TRBD1	TRBV18	TRBJ1-5	NA	CASSPGQGIQPQHF	TGTGCCAGCTCACCCGGACAGGGTATTCAGCCCCAGCATTTT
TRBD1	TRBV9	TRBJ2-2	NA	CASSVAGTGSTGELFF	TGTGCCAGCAGCGTAGCGGGGACAGGGAGCACCGGGGAGCTGTTTTTT
NA	TRBV2	TRBJ2-1	once	CASRGGGNEQFF	TGTGCCAGCAGGGGAGGGGGCAATGAGCAGTTCTTC
TRBD1	TRBV6-1	TRBJ1-5	few	CASSESPGGHQPQHF	TGTGCCAGCAGTGAATCTCCAGGGGGTCATCAGCCCCAGCATTTT
NA	TRBV3-1/TRBV3-2	TRBJ2-7	NA	CASSQNSVPSYEQYF	TGTGCCAGCAGCCAAAACTCCGTTCCCTCCTACGAGCAGTACTTC
TRBD1	TRBV7-9	TRBJ2-7	NA	CASTIKTGTEYEQYF	TGTGCCAGCACCATAAAAACCGGGACAGAATACGAGCAGTACTTC
NA	TRBV6-6	TRBJ1-5	NA	CASSYPEDNQPQHF	TGTGCCAGCAGTTACCCGGAGGACAATCAGCCCCAGCATTTT
TRBD1	TRBV5-4	TRBJ2-2	NA	CASKKGGVTPTGELFF	TGTGCCAGCAAAAAAGGGGGCGTGACACCCACCGGGGAGCTGTTTTTT
NA	TRBV9	TRBJ2-2	once	CASTVTYTGELFF	TGTGCCAGCACGGTCACCTACACCGGGGAGCTGTTTTTT
NA	TRBV7-9	TRBJ1-6	NA	CASSLAVNSPLHF	TGTGCCAGCAGCTTGGCAGTTAATTCACCCCTCCACTTT
NA	TRBV24-1	TRBJ1-5	NA	CATSAGELTPLYF	TGTGCCACTTCGGCAGGGGAGCTAACCCCTTTGTATTTT
NA	TRBV3-1/TRBV3-2	TRBJ1-3	NA	CASSQEAARNTIYF	TGTGCCAGCAGCCAAGAGGCGGCCCGAAACACCATATATTTT
TRBD1	TRBV7-2	TRBJ2-1	NA	CASSPYRGEQFF	TGTGCCAGCAGCCCCTACAGGGGTGAGCAGTTCTTC
TRBD1	TRBV5-8	TRBJ2-1	NA	CASSFPTGGSYNEQFF	TGTGCCAGCAGCTTTCCCACAGGGGGAAGCTACAATGAGCAGTTCTTC
NA	TRBV6-5	TRBJ1-5	NA	CASRGLGPNQPQHF	TGTGCCAGCAGGGGACTCGGGCCCAATCAGCCCCAGCATTTT
NA	TRBV4-3	TRBJ1-2	NA	CASPPRGEMTYGYTF	TGCGCCAGCCCACCCCGGGGGGAAATGACCTATGGCTACACCTTC
TRBD1	TRBV29-1	TRBJ2-5	NA	CSAYGTGRETQYF	TGCAGCGCCTACGGGACAGGGCGAGAGACCCAGTACTTC
NA	TRBV20-1	TRBJ1-1	NA	CSARDSYKAFF	TGCAGTGCTAGAGATAGTTATAAAGCTTTCTTT
NA	TRBV5-1	TRBJ2-5	NA	CASSLDRGETQYF	TGCGCCAGCAGCTTGGATAGGGGGGAGACCCAGTACTTC
NA	TRBV7-8	TRBJ1-2	NA	CASSYPGYGYTF	TGTGCCAGCAGCTACCCAGGTTATGGCTACACCTTC
NA	TRBV27	TRBJ2-3	NA	CASTPRGRGADTQYF	TGTGCCAGCACCCCCCGGGGCAGGGGAGCGGATACGCAGTATTTT
TRBD2	TRBV3-1/TRBV3-2	TRBJ2-2	once	CASSQTPVSGGVNTGELFF	TGTGCCAGCAGCCAAACCCCGGTTAGCGGGGGGGTAAACACCGGGGAGCTGTTTTTT
NA	TRBV21-1	TRBJ2-4	once	CASSQSGEGPINKNIQYF	TGTGCCAGCAGCCAGTCAGGGGAGGGCCCGATCAACAAAAACATTCAGTACTTC
NA	TRBV7-6	TRBJ2-5	NA	CASSAVSGWGQETQYF	TGTGCCAGCAGCGCCGTTTCGGGGTGGGGACAAGAGACCCAGTACTTC
NA	TRBV7-2	TRBJ2-1	NA	CASSLVVSSYNEQFF	TGTGCCAGCAGCTTAGTGGTGAGCTCCTACAATGAGCAGTTCTTC
NA	TRBV5-6	TRBJ1-2	NA	CASSFRGLLINGYTF	TGTGCCAGCAGCTTTAGGGGCTTACTGATTAACGGCTACACCTTC
NA	TRBV7-9	TRBJ1-6	NA	CASSDPFFGASYNSPLHF	TGTGCCAGCAGCGACCCATTCTTTGGAGCCTCCTATAATTCACCCCTCCACTTT
TRBD1	TRBV5-1	TRBJ2-2	NA	CASSLGQGTYTGELFF	TGCGCCAGCAGCCTTGGACAGGGGACCTACACCGGGGAGCTGTTTTTT
NA	TRBV6-2/TRBV6-3	TRBJ2-2	NA	CASSYRRTANTGELFF	TGTGCCAGCAGTTACCGGAGGACTGCGAACACCGGGGAGCTGTTTTTT
TRBD1	TRBV6-5	TRBJ2-1	once	CASSLDRVNNEQFF	TGTGCCAGCAGCCTAGACAGGGTTAACAATGAGCAGTTCTTC
NA	TRBV11-3	TRBJ2-5	NA	CASPRDPGGKTQYF	TGTGCCAGCCCCCGGGACCCCGGGGGAAAGACCCAGTACTTC
NA	TRBV5-6	TRBJ1-3	NA	CASSLSYVRLSSGNTIYF	TGTGCCAGCAGCTTGAGTTATGTGCGCCTTAGCTCTGGAAACACCATATATTTT